This T cell receptor beta chain was profiled in a study of blood T cells in healthy people across ages. A second PCR of about 7 to 12 cycles used a sample-barcoded 5' primer and a J-beta primer mix. Tags on each cDNA molecule came from a template-switch adaptor with 12 random nucleotides. Each CDR3 protein gets one entry after TCRdb re-called the 5' RACE reads with MiXCR. The table has roughly 700,000 distinct CDR3 sequences, 20% to 25% seen once. The CDR3 has 16 residues. The germline V gene has CDR1 MRHNA and CDR2 SNTAGT. Study observations and caveats: Expanded clonotype changes were possibly confounded by unknown donor CMV status.

A remark on this clonotype: Its antigen is not identified. The junction differs from germline at one of its ends, possibly a read error.

These sequences were also reported in another study, on T cells of mothers and their children.

V usage is TRBV6-4 and J usage is TRBJ2-1; tentative D call: TRBD2 (5 bases). This receptor was identified in a boy under 18 in good health. Sequencing was carried out using blood. The CDR3 sequence: CASSDSGLAPYNEQFF. CDR3 coding DNA: TGCGCCAGCAGTGACTCGGGCCTAGCTCCCTACAATGAGCAGTTCTTC.